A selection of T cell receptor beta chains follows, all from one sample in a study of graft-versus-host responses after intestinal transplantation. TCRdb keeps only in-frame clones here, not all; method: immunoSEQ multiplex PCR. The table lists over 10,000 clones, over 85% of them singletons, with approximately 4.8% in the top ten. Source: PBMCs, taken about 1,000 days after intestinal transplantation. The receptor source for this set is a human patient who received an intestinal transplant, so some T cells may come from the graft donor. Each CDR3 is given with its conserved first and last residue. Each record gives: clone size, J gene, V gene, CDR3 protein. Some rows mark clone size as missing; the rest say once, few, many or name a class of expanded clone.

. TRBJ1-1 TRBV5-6 CASSLGRETEAFF
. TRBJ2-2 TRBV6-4 CASSDSTGELFF
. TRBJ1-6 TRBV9 CASSVSQVGSPLHF
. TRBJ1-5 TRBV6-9 CASSRTGLPNQPQHF
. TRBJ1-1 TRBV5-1 CASSLGRLGAEAFF
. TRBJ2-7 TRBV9 CASSVAAASSYEQYF
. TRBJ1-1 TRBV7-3 CASSKTGLNTEAFF
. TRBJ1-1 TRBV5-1 CASSRGQGDTEAFF
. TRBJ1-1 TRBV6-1 CASSALVVNTEAFF
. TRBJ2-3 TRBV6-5 CASSYSFGTDTQYF
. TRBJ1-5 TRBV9 CASSEGQGAMNQPQHF
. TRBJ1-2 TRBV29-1 CSQATPRSINYGYTF
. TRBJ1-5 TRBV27 CAARVFQGTGNQPQHF
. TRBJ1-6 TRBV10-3 CAITPDRPSRGSPLHF
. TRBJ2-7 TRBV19 CASSIGSPTGTYEQYF
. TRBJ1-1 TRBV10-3 CASSFMNTEAFF
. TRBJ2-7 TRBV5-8 CASMRGPAYEQYF
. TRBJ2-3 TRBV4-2 CASSQGTPSTDTQYF
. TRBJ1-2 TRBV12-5 CASGLAYDRDGYTF
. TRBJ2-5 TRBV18 CASSPRPTGERETQYF
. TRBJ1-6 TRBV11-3 CASSLDVGLRRDSPLHF
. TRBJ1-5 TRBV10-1 CASGHGNQPQHF
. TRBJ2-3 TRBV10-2 CASSESTITGGPSDTQYF
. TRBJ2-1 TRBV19 CASSMPRPDRFDNEQFF
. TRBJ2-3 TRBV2 CTSSGSTDTQYF
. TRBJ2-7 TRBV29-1 CSVGTSYGTGDEQYF
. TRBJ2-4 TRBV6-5 CASSPWGAKNIQYF
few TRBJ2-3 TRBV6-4 CASSDSATRGTDTQYF